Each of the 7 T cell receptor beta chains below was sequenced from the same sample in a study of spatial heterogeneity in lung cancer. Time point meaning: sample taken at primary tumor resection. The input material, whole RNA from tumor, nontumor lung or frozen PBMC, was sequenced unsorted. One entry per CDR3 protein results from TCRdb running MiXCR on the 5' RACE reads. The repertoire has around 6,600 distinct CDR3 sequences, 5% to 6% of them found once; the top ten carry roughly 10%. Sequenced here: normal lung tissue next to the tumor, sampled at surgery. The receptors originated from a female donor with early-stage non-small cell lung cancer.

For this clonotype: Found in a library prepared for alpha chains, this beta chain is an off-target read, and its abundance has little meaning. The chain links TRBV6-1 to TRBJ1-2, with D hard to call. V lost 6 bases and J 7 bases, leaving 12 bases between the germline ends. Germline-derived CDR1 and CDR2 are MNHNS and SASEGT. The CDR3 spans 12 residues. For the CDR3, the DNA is TGTGCCAGCAGCGTCGGAGTTCTTGGCTACACCTTC. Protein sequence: CASSVGVLGYTF.

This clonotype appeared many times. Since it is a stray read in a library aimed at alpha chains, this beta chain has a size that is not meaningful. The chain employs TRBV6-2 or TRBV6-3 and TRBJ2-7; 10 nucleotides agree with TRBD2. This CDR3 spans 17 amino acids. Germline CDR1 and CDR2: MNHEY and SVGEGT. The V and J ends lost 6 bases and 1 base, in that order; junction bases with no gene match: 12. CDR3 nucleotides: TGTGCCAGCAGACCCGGGCCGGGGACTAGCGCTTCCTACGAGCAGTACTTC. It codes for CASRPGPGTSASYEQYF.

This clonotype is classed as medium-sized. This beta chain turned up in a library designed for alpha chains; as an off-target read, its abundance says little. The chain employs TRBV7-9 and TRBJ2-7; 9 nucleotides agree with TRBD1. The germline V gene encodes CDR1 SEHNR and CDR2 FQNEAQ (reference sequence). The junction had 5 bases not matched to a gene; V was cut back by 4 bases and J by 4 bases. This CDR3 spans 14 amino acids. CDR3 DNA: TGTGCCAGCAGCTCCAGGGACAGGGAATACGAGCAGTACTTC. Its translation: CASSSRDREYEQYF.

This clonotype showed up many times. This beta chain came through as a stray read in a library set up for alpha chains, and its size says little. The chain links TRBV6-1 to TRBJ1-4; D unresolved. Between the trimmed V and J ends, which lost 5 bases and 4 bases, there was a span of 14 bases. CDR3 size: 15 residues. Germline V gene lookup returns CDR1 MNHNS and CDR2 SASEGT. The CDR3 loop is CASSIQVDFNEKLFF. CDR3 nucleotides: TGTGCCAGCAGTATACAAGTGGATTTTAATGAAAAACTGTTTTTT.

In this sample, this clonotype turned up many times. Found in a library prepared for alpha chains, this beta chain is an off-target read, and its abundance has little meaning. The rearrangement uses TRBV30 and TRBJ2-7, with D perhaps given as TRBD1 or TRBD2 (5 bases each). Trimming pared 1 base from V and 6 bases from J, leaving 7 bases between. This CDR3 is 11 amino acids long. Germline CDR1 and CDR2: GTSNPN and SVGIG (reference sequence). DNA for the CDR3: TGTGCCTGGAGTGGAGGGGCCGAGCAGTACTTC. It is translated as CAWSGGAEQYF.

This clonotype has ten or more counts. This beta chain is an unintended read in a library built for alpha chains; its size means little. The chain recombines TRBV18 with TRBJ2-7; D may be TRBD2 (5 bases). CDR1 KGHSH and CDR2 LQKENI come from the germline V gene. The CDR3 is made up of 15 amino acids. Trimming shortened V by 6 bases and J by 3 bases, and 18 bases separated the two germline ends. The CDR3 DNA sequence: TGTGCCAGCTCGAGGCGACTAAAGCAAATCTACGAGCAGTACTTC. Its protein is CASSRRLKQIYEQYF.

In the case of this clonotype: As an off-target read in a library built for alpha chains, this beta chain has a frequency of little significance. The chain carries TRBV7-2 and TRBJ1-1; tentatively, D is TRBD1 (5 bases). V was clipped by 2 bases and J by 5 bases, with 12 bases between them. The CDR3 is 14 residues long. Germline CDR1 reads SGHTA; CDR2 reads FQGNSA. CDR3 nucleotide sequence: TGTGCCAGCAGCTTATTTGGGGGGGGAACTGAAGCTTTCTTT. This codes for CASSLFGGGTEAFF.